This T cell receptor (beta chain) was identified in a study of T-cell reconstitution after alpha-beta-depleted transplantation in children. Study-wide points: Approximately two months post-transplant, alpha-beta T cells reportedly originated from several hundred expanded graft clones. Day-60 TCRbeta diversity that was high in some patients was derived from surviving recipient T cells and thymic progenitors. It was newly produced T cells that mostly accounted for T-cell counts and diversity one year after transplant.

This clonotype was recorded many times. What it recognizes is unknown. The CDR3 has 14 residues. Unmatched junction bases numbered 5, after V lost 4 bases and J lost 3 bases. It was with unique molecular identifiers that the TCRbeta library was prepared. One entry per CDR3 protein, called by TCRdb with MiXCR from the PCR reads. This table holds about 240,000 distinct CDR3 sequences, about 25% found once. This TCR derives from a girl aged 2 to 10 with Fanconi anemia, due to receive a stem cell transplant. The sample consisted of PBMCs, taken before TCRalphabeta/CD19-depleted stem cell transplant. The chain combines TRBV12-3 or TRBV12-4 with TRBJ2-7; the match to TRBD1 covers 8 bases. The CDR3, as DNA: TGTGCCAGCAGTTGGGGACAGGCTAACTACGAGCAGTACTTC. Translation: CASSWGQANYEQYF.